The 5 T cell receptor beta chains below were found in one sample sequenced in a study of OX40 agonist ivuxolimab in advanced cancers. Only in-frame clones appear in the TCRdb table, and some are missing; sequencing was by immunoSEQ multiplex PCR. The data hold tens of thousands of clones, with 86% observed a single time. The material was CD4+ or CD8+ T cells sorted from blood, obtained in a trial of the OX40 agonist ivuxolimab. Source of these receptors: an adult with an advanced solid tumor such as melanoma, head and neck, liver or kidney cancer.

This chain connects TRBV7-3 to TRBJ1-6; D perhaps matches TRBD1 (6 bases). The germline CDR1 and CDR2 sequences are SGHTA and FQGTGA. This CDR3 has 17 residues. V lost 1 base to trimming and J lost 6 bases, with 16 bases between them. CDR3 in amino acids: CASSLMHRTASNSPLHF. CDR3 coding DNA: TGTGCCAGCAGCTTAATGCACCGGACAGCTAGTAATTCACCCCTCCACTTT.

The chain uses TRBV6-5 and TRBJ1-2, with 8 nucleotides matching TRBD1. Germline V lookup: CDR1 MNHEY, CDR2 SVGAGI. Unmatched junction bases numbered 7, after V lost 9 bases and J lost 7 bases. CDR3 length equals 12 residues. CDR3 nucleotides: TGTGCCAGACCGCAGGGGGCGGCTGGCTACACCTTC. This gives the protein CARPQGAAGYTF.

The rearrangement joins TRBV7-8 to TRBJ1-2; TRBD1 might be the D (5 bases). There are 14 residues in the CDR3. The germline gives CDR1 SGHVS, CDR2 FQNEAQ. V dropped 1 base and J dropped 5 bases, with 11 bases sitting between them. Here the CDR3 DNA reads TGTGCCAGCAGCTTAGAGGGGTTCGGGTATGGCTACACCTTC. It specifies CASSLEGFGYGYTF.

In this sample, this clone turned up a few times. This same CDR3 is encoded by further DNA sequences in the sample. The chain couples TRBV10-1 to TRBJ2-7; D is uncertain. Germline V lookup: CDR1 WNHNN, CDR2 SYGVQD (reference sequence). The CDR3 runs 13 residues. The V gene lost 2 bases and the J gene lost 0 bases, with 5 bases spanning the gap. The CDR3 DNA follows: TGCGCCAGCAGTGAGGGCTCCTCCTACGAGCAGTACTTC. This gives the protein CASSEGSSYEQYF.

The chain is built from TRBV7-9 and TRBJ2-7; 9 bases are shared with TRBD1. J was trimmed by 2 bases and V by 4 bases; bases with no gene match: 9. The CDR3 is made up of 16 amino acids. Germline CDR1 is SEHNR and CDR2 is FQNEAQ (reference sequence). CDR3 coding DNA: TGTGCCAGCAGCTGGGGACAGGGTTTGGGGGCCTACGAGCAGTACTTC. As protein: CASSWGQGLGAYEQYF.